This TCR beta chain derives from a study of cytomegalovirus exposure and HLA in healthy donors. It was with 60 Vbeta and 13 Jbeta primers that the PCR ran. Sequencing used immunoSEQ multiplex PCR; TCRdb keeps in-frame clones, though not all of them. The sample shows around 30,000 clones, 85% to 90% of them seen only once. Overall study findings and caveats: Prior analysis indicated that the majority of TCR beta V segments exhibited productivity approximately 87% or approximately 30% of the time.

In the case of this clone: What it binds is not known.

Trimming took 2 bases from V and 6 from J, leaving 20 bases between them. This CDR3 comprises 17 residues. The germline V gene has CDR1 KGHSY and CDR2 FQNENV. The sequencing input was PBMCs. This TCR was recovered from a boy between 5 and 17 years old in good health and CMV-seronegative. The chain uses TRBV16 and TRBJ1-5; D remains unclear. This chain's CDR3 is CASSQPPWEGRVQPQHF. CDR3 nucleotide sequence: TGTGCCAGCAGCCAACCCCCGTGGGAGGGTAGGGTTCAGCCCCAGCATTTT.